This T cell receptor (beta chain) was observed in a study of T-cell reconstitution after alpha-beta-depleted transplantation in children. Points from the study as a whole: Reportedly, alpha-beta T cells present about two months post-transplant originated from several hundred expanded clones of graft origin. Counts and diversity of T cells one year after transplant came mostly from newly produced T cells. Surviving recipient cells, namely T cells and thymic progenitors, were the source of high day-60 TCRbeta diversity in some patients.

Deletions cut 2 bases from V and 0 bases from J, with 13 bases between. The CDR3 has 16 amino acids. CDR1 SGHRS and CDR2 YFSETQ come from the germline V gene. Of note for this clonotype: Its antigen is unidentified.

This sample's TCRbeta library carried unique molecular identifier barcodes. From the PCR reads, TCRdb called clonotypes with MiXCR, one entry per CDR3 protein. The table includes fewer than 550,000 distinct CDR3 sequences, over 9.5% detected once. The rearrangement links TRBV5-1 to TRBJ2-3; the D is unclear. The material sequenced was PBMCs, mostly from graft donor cells, taken 180 days after TCRalphabeta/CD19-depleted stem cell transplant. The sequence came from a female patient aged 2-9 years who had a stem cell transplant for aplastic anemia, so the T cells may come from the graft donor. The CDR3 sequence is CASSFRSSPSTDTQYF. Here the CDR3 DNA reads TGCGCCAGCAGCTTCCGCTCCTCCCCCAGCACAGATACGCAGTATTTT.